The 23 T cell receptor beta chains in this list originate from one sample, sequenced in a study of T-cell reconstitution after alpha-beta-depleted transplantation in children. During its preparation, the TCRbeta library received unique molecular identifiers. TCRdb reanalysed the PCR reads using MiXCR and keeps one entry per CDR3 protein. The data show approximately 640,000 distinct CDR3 sequences, about 15% seen once. The specimen was PBMCs from the stem cell graft donor, collected from the stem cell graft. These receptors all stem from a human donor who donated a stem cell graft to a child with acute myeloid leukemia.

A few counts support this clonotype. The genes are TRBV7-2 and TRBJ2-3; perhaps TRBD2 as D (5 bases). CDR1 is SGHTA and CDR2 is FQGNSA in the germline V gene. This CDR3 contains 14 residues. The V end lost 5 bases, the J end lost 6 bases, and 15 bases lay between the germline ends. The CDR3 is CASSKTGSWDTQYF. Written as DNA, the CDR3 is TGTGCCAGCAGCAAGACGGGGAGTTGGGATACGCAGTATTTT.

This clonotype was detected ten times or more. The V call is TRBV5-6, the J call TRBJ2-7; possible D gene TRBD2, 6 bases. Germline V CDR1 and CDR2: SGHDT, YYEEEE. V lost 5 bases and J lost 0, with 15 bases in between. This CDR3 has 15 amino acids. In nucleotides, the CDR3 is TGTGCCAGCAGAAACGGGTGGGGGGTCTCCTACGAGCAGTACTTC. This gives the protein CASRNGWGVSYEQYF.

Ten or more counts support this clonotype. The V and J genes are TRBV20-1 and TRBJ2-1; 8 bases align to TRBD2. With V trimmed by 4 bases and J by 2 bases, 10 bases remained unmatched. Germline values: CDR1 DFQATT, CDR2 SNEGSKA (reference sequence). The CDR3 totals 16 residues. The CDR3 loop is CSAMPPTSGTYNEQFF. The CDR3 DNA reads TGCAGTGCTATGCCCCCAACTAGCGGTACCTACAATGAGCAGTTCTTC.

This clonotype showed up many times. The rearrangement links TRBV20-1 to TRBJ2-3; tentatively, D is TRBD1 (6 bases). V was cut by 6 bases and J by 12 bases, with 28 bases left in between. CDR3 length: 15 amino acids. Germline V gene data show CDR1 as DFQATT and CDR2 as SNEGSKA (reference sequence). This CDR3 is CSAPNRDTGAPHQYF. CDR3 coding DNA: TGCAGTGCCCCCAACCGGGACACAGGAGCCCCTCACCAGTATTTT.

This clonotype was seen ten or more times. The chain combines TRBV7-6 with TRBJ2-3; D may be TRBD1 or TRBD2 (6 bases each). The CDR3 covers 16 residues. V lost 1 base, J lost 2 bases, and 13 bases lay in between. The germline gives CDR1 SGHVS, CDR2 FNYEAQ. CDR3 in DNA: TGTGCCAGCAGCTTAGTTACAGGGAGGTACACAGATACGCAGTATTTT. This gives the protein CASSLVTGRYTDTQYF.

The chain recombines TRBV5-1 with TRBJ1-6, with D maybe TRBD1 (5 bases). V lost 4 bases and J lost 5, with 16 bases in between. The CDR3 consists of 16 residues. The V gene's germline CDR1 is SGHRS and CDR2 YFSETQ. The CDR3 DNA reads as TGCGCCAGCAGCAGTCGTTGGGGGTTGGATAATTCACCCCTCCACTTT. Translated: CASSSRWGLDNSPLHF.

In its sample, this clonotype was seen a few times. This rearrangement joins TRBV7-9 to TRBJ2-1; TRBD1 matches at 9 bases. V shed 5 bases, J shed 8 bases, and the junction held 7 bases outside the gene matches. CDR1 and CDR2 (germline): SEHNR, FQNEAQ (reference sequence). The CDR3 covers 14 residues. For the CDR3, the DNA is TGTGCCAGCAGCAACCGGGACAGGGAGGATGAGCAGTTCTTC. Translation gives CASSNRDREDEQFF. Full variable domain (rest looked up from reference TRBV7-9 and TRBJ2-1): DTGVSQNPRHKITKRGQNVTFRCDPISEHNRLYWYRQTLGQGPEFLTYFQNEAQLEKSRLLSDRFSAERPKGSFSTLEIQRTEQGDSAMYLCASSNRDREDEQFFGPGTRLTVL.

This clonotype was recorded many times. Here the CDR3 DNA reads TGTGCCAGTAGTATCCGCCGGGACAGCCACGAGCAGTACTTC. Translation gives CASSIRRDSHEQYF. This chain joins TRBV19 and TRBJ2-7; 7 bases fit TRBD1. This CDR3 is 14 amino acids long. Germline-derived CDR1 and CDR2 are LNHDA and SQIVND (reference sequence). The ends lost 3 bases at V and 5 bases at J; junction bases unmatched: 7.

This clonotype has more than one count but fewer than ten. This chain connects TRBV27 to TRBJ2-7, with D perhaps given as TRBD1 or TRBD2 (5 bases each). V lost 5 bases and J 3 bases, leaving 17 bases between the germline ends. The CDR3 runs 15 residues. The germline CDR1 and CDR2 sequences are MNHEY and SMNVEV (reference sequence). The CDR3 DNA reads TGTGCCAGCAGTCCCCAGTACCGGGACCTCTACGAGCAGTACGTC. Its translation: CASSPQYRDLYEQYV.

The chain links TRBV6-2 or TRBV6-3 to TRBJ2-7, with TRBD1 matching over 8 bases. V dropped 6 bases and J dropped 2; count of bases not matched to a gene: 9. CDR1 MNHEY and CDR2 SVGEGT come from the germline V gene. CDR3 size: 15 residues. CDR3 residues: CASSGPTGDPYEQYF. In nucleotides, the CDR3 is TGTGCCAGCAGCGGCCCGACAGGGGACCCCTACGAGCAGTACTTC.

This clonotype was picked up a small number of times. V usage is TRBV20-1 and J usage is TRBJ1-4; the D gene is possibly TRBD1 (5 bases). The CDR3 loop spans 14 amino acids. Germline V lookup: CDR1 DFQATT, CDR2 SNEGSKA (reference sequence). The V and J ends lost 3 bases and 5 bases respectively, with 13 bases between them. CDR3 residues: CSASGDLLNEKLFF. CDR3 bases: TGCAGTGCTAGTGGGGACCTACTGAATGAAAAACTGTTTTTT.

V gene TRBV7-8 combines with J gene TRBJ2-4; D is perhaps TRBD1 (5 bases). Trimming took off 4 bases at V and 0 bases at J, with 10 bases between the two ends. CDR1 is SGHVS and CDR2 is FQNEAQ in the germline V gene. This CDR3 is built from 15 residues. CDR3 amino acids: CASSSTALAKNIQYF. DNA for the CDR3: TGTGCCAGCAGCTCGACAGCATTAGCCAAAAACATTCAGTACTTC.

The table lists this clonotype with many counts. The chain uses TRBV7-9 and TRBJ2-5; 8 positions match TRBD2. Trimming cost V 2 bases and J 5 bases; bases outside gene matches: 4. The CDR3 loop spans 14 amino acids. CDR1 and CDR2 (germline): SEHNR, FQNEAQ (reference sequence). The CDR3 DNA reads TGTGCCAGCAGCTTATCAAGCGGGGGCGAGACCCAGTACTTC. As protein: CASSLSSGGETQYF.

This clonotype was seen only once. One base away lies a much larger clone, so this may be a sequencing read error. The rearrangement links TRBV20-1 to TRBJ2-2, with 8 bases fitting TRBD1. Germline values: CDR1 DFQATT, CDR2 SNEGSKA (reference sequence). This CDR3 is built from 19 residues. Trimming cost V 0 bases and J 4 bases; bases outside gene matches: 16. CDR3 sequence (DNA): TGCAGTGCTAGAGATCTCGACCTGGGGACAGGCGCGACCACCGGGGAGCTGTTTTTT. As protein: CSARDLDLGTGATTGELFF.

This clonotype was seen more than once but under ten times. The chain uses TRBV7-9 and TRBJ1-1; D call uncertain. This CDR3 spans 12 amino acids. Between the trimmed V and J ends, which lost 4 bases and 6 bases, there was a span of 9 bases. Germline lookup yields CDR1 SEHNR and CDR2 FQNEAQ (reference sequence). The CDR3 DNA reads as TGTGCCAGCAGCTCCATTGGACCTGAAGCTTTCTTT. Encoded protein: CASSSIGPEAFF.

There are a few counts of this clonotype. The chain links TRBV6-1 to TRBJ2-3; weak D call: TRBD2 (7 bases). V was clipped by 5 bases and J by 0 bases, with 15 bases between them. Germline assignment: CDR1 MNHNS and CDR2 SASEGT. The CDR3 spans 16 residues. CDR3 sequence (DNA): TGTGCCAGCAGTACAAGGGGGAGGGTCAGCACAGATACGCAGTATTTT. Translated: CASSTRGRVSTDTQYF.

This clonotype occurred many times. This chain connects TRBV20-1 to TRBJ2-3, with 7 bases lining up with TRBD1. V shed 5 bases and J 3 bases; nucleotides not matched to a gene: 2. This CDR3 contains 12 residues. Per germline, CDR1 DFQATT and CDR2 SNEGSKA (reference sequence). Here the CDR3 reads CSAPQGTDTQYF. Here the CDR3 DNA reads TGCAGTGCTCCACAGGGGACAGATACGCAGTATTTT.

The sample holds many counts of this clonotype. V and J are TRBV20-1 and TRBJ2-7; D is unclear. Trimming pared 6 bases from V and 5 bases from J, leaving 17 bases between. The CDR3 runs 13 residues. In germline, CDR1 is DFQATT, CDR2 SNEGSKA (reference sequence). CDR3 nucleotide sequence: TGCAGTGCCCCATATTTAGACCGTGACGAGCAGTACGTC. Amino acids: CSAPYLDRDEQYV.

This clonotype has at least ten counts. The chain couples TRBV20-1 to TRBJ1-5, with unresolved D. V was cut by 5 bases and J by 2 bases, with 16 bases left in between. This CDR3 region has 15 residues. From germline, CDR1 is DFQATT and CDR2 SNEGSKA (reference sequence). CDR3 in amino acids: CSASTSTRGNQPQHF. The CDR3 DNA reads as TGCAGTGCTTCGACCTCGACCCGGGGCAATCAGCCCCAGCATTTT.

This sequence joins TRBV5-6 and TRBJ2-7; TRBD1 might be the D (5 bases). The CDR3 contains 14 residues. V shed 0 bases and J shed 9 bases, with 16 bases lying between them. Germline CDR1 and CDR2: SGHDT and YYEEEE. CDR3 in amino acids: CASSLVSGIAWQYF. CDR3 sequence (DNA): TGTGCCAGCAGCTTGGTGTCAGGGATCGCGTGGCAGTACTTC. Full variable domain (missing parts from reference TRBV5-6 and TRBJ2-7): DAGVTQSPTHLIKTRGQQVTLRCSPKSGHDTVSWYQQALGQGPQFIFQYYEEEERQRGNFPDRFSGHQFPNYSSELNVNALLLGDSALYLCASSLVSGIAWQYFGPGTRLTVT.

The chain has TRBV3-1 and TRBJ2-7; D could derive from TRBD1 or TRBD2 (6 bases each). V lost 4 bases and J 4 bases, leaving 14 bases between the germline ends. Germline CDR1 and CDR2: LGHDT and YNNKEL (reference sequence). This CDR3 spans 14 amino acids. The CDR3 sequence is CASSPTGGNYEQYV. CDR3 bases: TGTGCCAGCAGCCCGACAGGAGGGAATTACGAGCAGTACGTC.

This clonotype was recorded at least ten times. The V and J genes are TRBV20-1 and TRBJ1-1; unclear D gene. The V end lost 1 base, the J end lost 2 bases, and 11 bases lay between the germline ends. Germline V CDR1 and CDR2: DFQATT, SNEGSKA (reference sequence). This CDR3 has 14 residues. The CDR3 nucleotides read TGCAGTGCTAGAGCTCGGACTGATAACACTGAAGCTTTCTTT. Its translation: CSARARTDNTEAFF.

This clonotype came up many times. The J gene is TRBJ2-1, the V gene TRBV6-5; TRBD2 aligns across 9 bases. The J segment lost 10 bases and the V segment lost 4 bases, leaving 11 bases of the junction unmatched. CDR1 is MNHEY and CDR2 is SVGAGI in the germline V gene. CDR3 length: 15 residues. Written as DNA, the CDR3 is TGTGCCAGCAGTTCTTCCCCTAGCGGGGCCGCGGAGCAGTTCTTC. This codes for CASSSSPSGAAEQFF.